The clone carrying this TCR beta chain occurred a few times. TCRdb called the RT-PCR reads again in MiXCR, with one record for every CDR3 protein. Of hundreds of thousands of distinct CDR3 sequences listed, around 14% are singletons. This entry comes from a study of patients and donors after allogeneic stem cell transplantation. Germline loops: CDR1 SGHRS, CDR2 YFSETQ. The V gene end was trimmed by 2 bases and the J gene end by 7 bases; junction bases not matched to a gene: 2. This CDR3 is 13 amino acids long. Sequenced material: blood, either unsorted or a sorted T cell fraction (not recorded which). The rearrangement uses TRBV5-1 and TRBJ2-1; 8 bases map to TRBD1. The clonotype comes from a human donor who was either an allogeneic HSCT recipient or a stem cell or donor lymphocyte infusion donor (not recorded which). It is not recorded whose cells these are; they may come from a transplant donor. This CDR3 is CASSLTGGNEQFF. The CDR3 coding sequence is TGCGCCAGCAGCTTAACAGGGGGAAATGAGCAGTTCTTC.